By frequency in the sample, the clone carrying this T cell receptor (beta chain) is medium-sized. The data derive from a study of graft-versus-host responses after intestinal transplantation. Study-level information: All of the recipients had induction that used anti-thymocyte globulin, then tacrolimus and steroids for 2 to 3 years. Study-wide points: Marrow from the recipient contained GvH clones, some of which had appeared first in ileum or blood.

Researchers placed some 200,000 CFSE-labeled responder cells in culture with some 200,000 irradiated, violet-dye-labeled stimulator cells. CD3+CD4+ and CD3+CD8+ responders that were proliferating and CFSE-low were sorted post-reaction. CDR1 and CDR2 (germline): KGHSH, LQKENI. V lost 3 bases and J lost 2, with 17 bases in between. This CDR3 region has 16 residues. Method: immunoSEQ multiplex PCR; TCRdb's copy keeps in-frame clones and lacks some. This sample has around 21,000 clones, with 33% found just once. The sequencing used alloreactive CD8+ T cells from a mixed lymphocyte reaction culture, collected before intestinal transplant. Subset meaning: CFSE-low proliferating T cells sorted from roughly six-day pre-transplant mixed lymphocyte reaction (GvH or HvG direction). The clonotype was recovered from a human patient who received an intestinal transplant. V is TRBV18 and J is TRBJ2-7; D is ambiguous. The CDR3 DNA follows: TGTGCCAGCTCACCTTTAAGGGCCCCACCTCCCTACGAGCAGTACTTC. Encoded protein: CASSPLRAPPPYEQYF.